This T cell receptor (beta chain) is from a study of blood T cell repertoires in COVID-19. Study at large: From T cells, B-cell-depleted T cells, or PBMCs came the material, which was cDNA or gDNA.

Here immunoSEQ multiplex PCR was the method, and the copy in TCRdb shows in-frame clones only, minus some. The sample lists around 290,000 clones, approximately 87% occurring once. In germline, CDR1 is LNHNV, CDR2 YYDKDF (reference sequence). This CDR3 is 16 amino acids long. Between the trimmed V and J ends, which lost 0 bases and 3 bases, there was a span of 14 bases. The source material was peripheral blood. The sequence came from a woman between 45 and 65 years old who had recovered from COVID-19. The gene calls are TRBV15 and TRBJ1-2, with D possibly matching TRBD1 (5 bases). This chain's CDR3 is CATSRDHAGGDYGYTF. In DNA form, the CDR3 reads TGTGCCACCAGCAGAGATCATGCGGGGGGTGACTATGGCTACACCTTC.